The 5 T cell receptor beta chains listed next were all sequenced from one sample in a study of vaccination and CD4 T cells after COVID-19. No antigens are known for them. Stated treatment: roughly nine-day PBMC culture with coronavirus spike peptide pools or control peptides (ViraFEST assay). Sequencing of cultured CD4+ T cell DNA used the Oncomine TCR Beta short-read assay. TCRdb used MiXCR to reprocess the PCR reads, holding one entry per CDR3 protein. The repertoire includes roughly 18,000 distinct CDR3 sequences, around 45% of them detected once, and 7.2% sits in the top ten. The material was CD4+ T cells from blood, cultured in vitro, obtained after SARS-CoV-2 vaccination. The receptors stem from a human donor who had recovered from COVID-19.

The J gene is TRBJ1-6, the V gene TRBV5-1; 7 bases align to TRBD1. Losses at the gene ends were 3 bases for V and 7 bases for J; bases not matched to a gene: 10. The CDR3 has 16 residues. Germline V gene lookup returns CDR1 SGHRS and CDR2 YFSETQ. The CDR3 DNA sequence: TGCGCCAGCAGCTCGACAGGGACCTCGCGGAATTCACCCCTCCACTTT. Translation gives CASSSTGTSRNSPLHF. Looking up the rest from reference TRBV5-1 and TRBJ1-6 gives the full variable domain: KAGVTQTPRYLIKTRGQQVTLSCSPISGHRSVSWYQQTPGQGLQFLFEYFSETQRNKGNFPGRFSGRQFSNSRSEMNVSTLELGDSALYLCASSSTGTSRNSPLHFGNGTRLTVT.

V is TRBV7-9 and J is TRBJ2-5, with 8 bases that match TRBD1. Germline CDR1 and CDR2: SEHNR and FQNEAQ (reference sequence). Unmatched junction bases numbered 8, after V lost 4 bases and J lost 4 bases. This CDR3 region has 15 residues. The CDR3 DNA follows: TGTGCCAGCAGCTCCCTTCCGGACAGGGCAGAGACCCAGTACTTC. It translates to CASSSLPDRAETQYF.

The chain uses TRBV20-1 and TRBJ1-1; 8 bases are a match to TRBD1. CDR3 length: 16 residues. With 3 bases clipped from V and 0 bases from J, the junction kept 9 bases outside the gene matches. The germline gives CDR1 DFQATT, CDR2 SNEGSKA (reference sequence). This chain's CDR3 is CSARNRQGLMNTEAFF. The CDR3 coding sequence is TGCAGTGCTAGGAACAGACAGGGGCTGATGAACACTGAAGCTTTCTTT.

The rearrangement uses TRBV5-1 and TRBJ1-1; 8 bases align to TRBD1. The germline V gene has CDR1 SGHRS and CDR2 YFSETQ. The length of the CDR3 is 14 residues. V dropped 4 bases and J dropped 0; count of bases not matched to a gene: 2. The CDR3 DNA is TGCGCCAGCAGCCTACAGGGGGTGAACACTGAAGCTTTCTTT. Its protein is CASSLQGVNTEAFF.

This clonotype was observed a few times. This sequence joins TRBV7-3 and TRBJ2-5; perhaps TRBD2 as D (5 bases). The CDR3 covers 15 residues. Germline loops: CDR1 SGHTA, CDR2 FQGTGA. V shed 1 base and J shed 3 bases, with 12 bases lying between them. The CDR3 DNA reads as TGTGCCAGCAGCTTAAGAGGGTGGGCAGAAGAGACCCAGTACTTC. Residues: CASSLRGWAEETQYF. Variable domain in full (rest from reference TRBV7-3 and TRBJ2-5): GAGVSQTPSNKVTEKGKYVELRCDPISGHTALYWYRQSLGQGPEFLIYFQGTGAADDSGLPNDRFFAVRPEGSVSTLKIQRTERGDSAVYLCASSLRGWAEETQYFGPGTRLLVL.